The 26 T cell receptor beta chains presented below share a single source sample, sequenced in a study of T cells after yellow fever vaccination. A single record per CDR3 protein comes from TCRdb applying MiXCR to the 5' RACE reads. The sample holds about 330,000 distinct CDR3 sequences, about 4% seen once. The sequenced sample was PBMCs, obtained 5 days after the yellow fever booster vaccination. The receptors come from a young man who received the YFV17D yellow fever vaccine.

The chain links TRBV6-5 to TRBJ2-5, with 8 bases identical to TRBD2. Germline values: CDR1 MNHEY, CDR2 SVGAGI. CDR3 size: 14 residues. The V gene end was trimmed by 8 bases and the J gene end by 4 bases; junction bases not matched to a gene: 9. CDR3 sequence reads: CASWLGGGRETQYF. CDR3 in DNA: TGTGCCAGCTGGCTGGGCGGGGGGCGAGAGACCCAGTACTTC.

The chain couples TRBV3-1 to TRBJ2-7, with D perhaps TRBD2 (6 bases). V was cut by 0 bases and J by 7 bases, with 10 bases left in between. CDR1 is LGHDT and CDR2 is YNNKEL in the germline V gene (reference sequence). The CDR3 is 13 amino acids. Here the CDR3 DNA reads TGTGCCAGCAGCCAAGATCGGAGGGTTGAGCAGTACTTC. Its protein product is CASSQDRRVEQYF.

This clonotype showed up many times. The chain combines TRBV5-6 with TRBJ2-3; 7 bases are shared with TRBD2. The CDR3 contains 13 residues. The germline CDR1 and CDR2 sequences are SGHDT and YYEEEE. The ends lost 4 bases at V and 4 bases at J; junction bases unmatched: 3. The CDR3 spells CASSQAGADTQYF. Written as DNA, the CDR3 is TGTGCCAGCAGCCAGGCGGGGGCAGATACGCAGTATTTT.

This clonotype was recorded at least ten times. Compared with germline, one end of the junction differs, possibly owing to a read error. The chain carries TRBV4-2 and TRBJ1-3; D unclear. The CDR3 is 14 residues long. Germline values: CDR1 LGHNA, CDR2 YNFKEQ. CDR3 in amino acids: CASSQDYSGNTIYF. CDR3 in DNA: TGCGCCAGCAGCCAAGACTACTCTGGAAACACCATATATTTT.

This clonotype was observed a few times. This chain links TRBV5-1 with TRBJ1-2; TRBD1 matches 8 bases. The V segment lost 0 bases and the J segment 8 bases; nucleotides outside the gene matches: 12. The CDR3 spans 16 residues. The germline CDR1 and CDR2 sequences are SGHRS and YFSETQ. CDR3 nucleotide sequence: TGCGCCAGCAGCTTGGCAGGGGGCGACGATGTGGGAGGCTACACCTTC. Translated: CASSLAGGDDVGGYTF.

The chain has TRBV7-9 and TRBJ1-2, with a possible D match to TRBD1 (5 bases). Germline CDR1 and CDR2: SEHNR and FQNEAQ (reference sequence). V gave up 0 bases and J gave up 8 bases, with 19 bases separating them. CDR3 size: 16 residues. Here the CDR3 DNA reads TGTGCCAGCAGCTTAGCCACCGACAGCTTCGGCCTCGGCTACACCTTC. Translating gives CASSLATDSFGLGYTF.

This clonotype has only a few counts. The junction and the germline gene differ at one end; a read error may be behind it. The V gene is TRBV3-1, the J gene TRBJ1-4, with 9 bases that match TRBD1. The CDR3 consists of 16 residues. Germline V gene lookup returns CDR1 LGHDT and CDR2 YNNKEL (reference sequence). The CDR3 is CASSHYGTGTTNEKLF. The CDR3 region has the DNA TGTGCCAGCAGCCATTACGGGACAGGGACGACTAATGAAAAACTGTTT.

This clonotype occurred a few times. The junction does not match germline at one end; this may be a read error. V usage is TRBV7-9 and J usage is TRBJ2-5; TRBD2 matches 8 bases. Germline assignment: CDR1 SEHNR and CDR2 FQNEAQ (reference sequence). This CDR3 comprises 15 residues. The CDR3 loop reads CASSFAGGKQETRYF. The CDR3 DNA sequence: TGTGCCAGCAGCTTCGCGGGGGGCAAGCAAGAGACCCGGTACTTC.

A few counts support this clonotype. The chain joins TRBV20-1 to TRBJ1-4, with 10 nucleotides matching TRBD1. The trim removed 6 bases at V and 5 bases at J, leaving 6 bases unmatched. The germline V gene encodes CDR1 DFQATT and CDR2 SNEGSKA (reference sequence). The length of the CDR3 is 14 residues. CDR3 region: CSAESTGGNEKLFF. In nucleotides, the CDR3 is TGCAGTGCGGAGTCGACAGGGGGCAATGAAAAACTGTTTTTT.

The chain combines TRBV7-3 with TRBJ2-1; maybe TRBD2 (5 bases). Per the germline V gene, CDR1 is SGHTA and CDR2 is FQGTGA. The V and J ends lost 5 bases and 1 base respectively, with 12 bases between them. The CDR3 covers 15 residues. CDR3 DNA: TGTGCCAGCAGCCCCCAGCGGTCTTCCTACAATGAGCAGTTCTTC. Translation: CASSPQRSSYNEQFF. The whole variable domain, remainder taken from reference TRBV7-3 and TRBJ2-1, is GAGVSQTPSNKVTEKGKYVELRCDPISGHTALYWYRQSLGQGPEFLIYFQGTGAADDSGLPNDRFFAVRPEGSVSTLKIQRTERGDSAVYLCASSPQRSSYNEQFFGPGTRLTVL.

This clonotype was recorded at least ten times. This sequence joins TRBV7-3 and TRBJ2-7, with D possibly matching TRBD1 (5 bases). CDR3 length equals 14 residues. The ends were cut back, 1 base at V and 2 bases at J, with 9 bases in the middle. The germline gives CDR1 SGHTA, CDR2 FQGTGA. The CDR3 is CASSLNQGPYEQYF. CDR3 coding DNA: TGTGCCAGCAGCTTAAATCAGGGCCCCTACGAGCAGTACTTC. The full variable domain, completed using reference TRBV7-3 and TRBJ2-7, is GAGVSQTPSNKVTEKGKYVELRCDPISGHTALYWYRQSLGQGPEFLIYFQGTGAADDSGLPNDRFFAVRPEGSVSTLKIQRTERGDSAVYLCASSLNQGPYEQYFGPGTRLTVT.

The gene calls are TRBV6-1 and TRBJ1-1; TRBD1 is a possible D gene (5 bases). V was trimmed by 7 bases and J by 11 bases, leaving 23 bases between them. Germline loops: CDR1 MNHNS, CDR2 SASEGT. This CDR3 is 14 amino acids long. The CDR3 loop is CASIPMVGVYEAFF. The DNA for the CDR3 is TGTGCCAGCATTCCGATGGTGGGGGTCTACGAGGCTTTCTTT.

This clonotype was seen many times. The chain uses TRBV5-1 and TRBJ2-1; no reliable D call. The germline V gene has CDR1 SGHRS and CDR2 YFSETQ. This CDR3 comprises 11 residues. Trimming shortened V by 6 bases and J by 7 bases, and 8 bases separated the two germline ends. The CDR3 sequence is CASTRRNEQFF. The CDR3 DNA reads TGCGCCAGCACTAGAAGGAATGAGCAGTTCTTC. The full variable domain, rest sourced from reference TRBV5-1 and TRBJ2-1, is KAGVTQTPRYLIKTRGQQVTLSCSPISGHRSVSWYQQTPGQGLQFLFEYFSETQRNKGNFPGRFSGRQFSNSRSEMNVSTLELGDSALYLCASTRRNEQFFGPGTRLTVL.

This clonotype was seen repeatedly, ten times or more. The chain has TRBV14 and TRBJ2-5; D uncertain. The CDR3 runs to 13 residues. Germline V gives CDR1 SGHDN, CDR2 FVKESK. Between the trimmed V and J ends, which lost 4 bases and 5 bases, there was a span of 11 bases. The CDR3 nucleotides are TGTGCCAGCAGCCCAAGGATGCGGGAGACCCAGTACTTC. Its translation is CASSPRMRETQYF.

There are a few counts of this clonotype. This chain joins TRBV5-6 and TRBJ2-4; TRBD1 might be the D (6 bases). The CDR3 spans 14 residues. Trimming took 3 bases from V and 1 from J, leaving 8 bases between them. CDR1 SGHDT and CDR2 YYEEEE come from the germline V gene. DNA for the CDR3: TGTGCCAGCAGCTCCCAGGGGGCCAAAAACATTCAGTACTTC. This gives the protein CASSSQGAKNIQYF. Filled out from reference TRBV5-6 and TRBJ2-4, the complete variable domain reads DAGVTQSPTHLIKTRGQQVTLRCSPKSGHDTVSWYQQALGQGPQFIFQYYEEEERQRGNFPDRFSGHQFPNYSSELNVNALLLGDSALYLCASSSQGAKNIQYFGAGTRLSVL.

This clonotype was seen more than once but under ten times. The V and J genes are TRBV12-3 or TRBV12-4 and TRBJ1-1; D unclear. The CDR3 runs 15 residues. The germline V and J ends were trimmed by 6 bases and 0 bases, with 14 bases remaining between them. CDR3 loop: CASSPRPGVNTEAFF. The CDR3, as DNA: TGTGCCAGCAGCCCCAGGCCGGGTGTGAACACTGAAGCTTTCTTT.

The CDR3 protein is CASSQGKLRAGTLGNEQYF. CDR3 nucleotide sequence: TGTGCCAGCAGCCAAGGAAAGTTGCGGGCCGGGACCTTAGGTAACGAGCAGTACTTC. The V and J genes are TRBV4-2 and TRBJ2-7; D could derive from TRBD1 or TRBD2 (5 bases each). The germline V gene encodes CDR1 LGHNA and CDR2 YNFKEQ. V was cut by 1 base and J by 5 bases, with 27 bases left in between. This CDR3 spans 19 amino acids.

This clonotype was counted only a few times. The rearrangement uses TRBV6-5 and TRBJ1-1, with a possible D match to TRBD1 (6 bases). The CDR3 totals 13 residues. V dropped 2 bases and J dropped 11 bases, with 15 bases sitting between them. From germline, CDR1 is MNHEY and CDR2 SVGAGI. The DNA of the CDR3 is TGTGCCAGCAGTTACGATTTACAGGGAGATGCTTTCTTT. Translating it yields CASSYDLQGDAFF.

This clonotype was counted at least ten times. The rearrangement links TRBV6-5 to TRBJ1-6, with D unresolved. V lost 0 bases, J lost 11 bases, and 11 bases lay in between. Looked up from germline, CDR1 is MNHEY and CDR2 is SVGAGI. This CDR3 comprises 14 residues. The CDR3 reads CASSYSRGRPPLHF. CDR3 nucleotide sequence: TGTGCCAGCAGTTACTCGCGGGGTCGCCCACCCCTCCACTTT.

In nucleotides, the CDR3 is TGTGCCAGCAGTTTTAGGACGGGCGCTGAAGCTTTCTTT. Encoded protein: CASSFRTGAEAFF. The gene calls are TRBV27 and TRBJ1-1; D is unresolved. Trimming stripped 3 bases from V and 6 bases from J, with 11 bases between. Germline V gene data show CDR1 as MNHEY and CDR2 as SMNVEV (reference sequence). This CDR3 contains 13 residues.

This clonotype came up many times. The genes are TRBV10-3 and TRBJ1-3; a weak D match, TRBD1 (6 bases). The CDR3 is made up of 16 amino acids. Germline CDR1 reads ENHRY; CDR2 reads SYGVKD. V lost 1 base and J lost 0, with 10 bases in between. The CDR3 coding sequence is TGTGCCATCAGTGAGTTCCGGGACATCTCTGGAAACACCATATATTTT. As protein: CAISEFRDISGNTIYF.

This clonotype has just a few counts. The V and J genes are TRBV5-1 and TRBJ1-2, with 7 bases identical to TRBD1. Germline V gene lookup returns CDR1 SGHRS and CDR2 YFSETQ. Germline trimming cut 4 bases from V and 8 bases from J; bases unmatched to any gene: 14. CDR3 length equals 15 residues. The CDR3, as DNA: TGCGCCAGCAGCCCCTCGCCGACAGGGATGGGGGGCTACACCTTC. Translating it yields CASSPSPTGMGGYTF.

This clonotype was counted only a few times. The rearrangement uses TRBV12-3 or TRBV12-4 and TRBJ2-5; tentatively, D is TRBD1 (6 bases). The CDR3 contains 13 residues. V was trimmed by 5 bases and J by 7 bases, leaving 14 bases between them. In DNA form, the CDR3 reads TGTGCCAGCAGTATCTCGACAGGTCTGACCCAGTACTTC. It is translated as CASSISTGLTQYF.

V and J are TRBV3-1 and TRBJ1-2, with 8 bases matching TRBD1. The germline gives CDR1 LGHDT, CDR2 YNNKEL (reference sequence). V lost 5 bases to trimming and J lost 1 base; unmatched junction nucleotides: 3. There are 14 residues in the CDR3. The CDR3: CASSTDRVNYGYTF. CDR3 sequence (DNA): TGTGCCAGCAGCACGGACAGGGTTAACTATGGCTACACCTTC. Supplemented by reference TRBV3-1 and TRBJ1-2, the full variable domain reads DTAVSQTPKYLVTQMGNDKSIKCEQNLGHDTMYWYKQDSKKFLKIMFSYNNKELIINETVPNRFSPKSPDKAHLNLHINSLELGDSAVYFCASSTDRVNYGYTFGSGTRLTVV.

The chain combines TRBV20-1 with TRBJ1-5; a weak D match, TRBD1 (5 bases). Germline lookup yields CDR1 DFQATT and CDR2 SNEGSKA (reference sequence). Trimming removed 4 bases at V and 1 base at J, with 11 bases between. The CDR3 has 14 amino acids. Written as DNA, the CDR3 is TGCAGTGCTAACCGGGACGGAAGCAATCAGCCCCAGCATTTT. This sequence encodes CSANRDGSNQPQHF.

CDR3 sequence: CSASQANSPLHF. The CDR3 DNA follows: TGCAGTGCAAGTCAGGCGAATTCACCCCTCCACTTT. The chain uses TRBV20-1 and TRBJ1-6; no definite D call. The V end was cut by 6 bases, the J end by 7 bases, with 10 bases between. The CDR3 has 12 amino acids. Germline values: CDR1 DFQATT, CDR2 SNEGSKA (reference sequence).